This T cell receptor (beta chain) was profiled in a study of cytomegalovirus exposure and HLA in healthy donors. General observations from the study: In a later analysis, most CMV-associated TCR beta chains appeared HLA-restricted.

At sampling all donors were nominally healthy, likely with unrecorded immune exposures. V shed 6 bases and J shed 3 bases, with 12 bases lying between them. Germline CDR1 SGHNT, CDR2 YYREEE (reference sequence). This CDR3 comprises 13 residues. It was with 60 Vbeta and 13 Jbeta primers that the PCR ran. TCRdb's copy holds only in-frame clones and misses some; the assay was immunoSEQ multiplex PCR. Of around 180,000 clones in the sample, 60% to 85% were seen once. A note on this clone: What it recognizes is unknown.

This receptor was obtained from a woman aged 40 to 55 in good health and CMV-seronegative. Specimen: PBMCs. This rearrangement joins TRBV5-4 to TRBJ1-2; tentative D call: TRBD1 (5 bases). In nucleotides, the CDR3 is TGTGCCAGCACTCCTGCGACAGACTATGGCTACACCTTC. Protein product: CASTPATDYGYTF.